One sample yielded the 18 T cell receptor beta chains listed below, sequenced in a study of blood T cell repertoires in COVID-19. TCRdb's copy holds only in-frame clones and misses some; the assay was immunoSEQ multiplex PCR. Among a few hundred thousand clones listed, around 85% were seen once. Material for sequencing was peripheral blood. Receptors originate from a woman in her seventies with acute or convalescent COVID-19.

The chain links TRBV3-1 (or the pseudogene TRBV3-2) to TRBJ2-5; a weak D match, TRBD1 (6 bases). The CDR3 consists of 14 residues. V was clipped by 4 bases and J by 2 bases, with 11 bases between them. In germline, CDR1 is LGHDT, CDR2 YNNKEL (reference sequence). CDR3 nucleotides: TGTGCCAGCAGCCGATCGACAGGACAAGAGACCCAGTACTTC. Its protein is CASSRSTGQETQYF.

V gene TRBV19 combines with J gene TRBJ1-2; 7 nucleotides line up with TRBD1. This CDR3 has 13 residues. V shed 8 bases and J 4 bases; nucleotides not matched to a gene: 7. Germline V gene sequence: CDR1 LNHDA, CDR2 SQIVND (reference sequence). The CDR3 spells CASGYRGGYGYTF. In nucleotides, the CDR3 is TGTGCCAGTGGCTACAGGGGAGGCTATGGCTACACCTTC.

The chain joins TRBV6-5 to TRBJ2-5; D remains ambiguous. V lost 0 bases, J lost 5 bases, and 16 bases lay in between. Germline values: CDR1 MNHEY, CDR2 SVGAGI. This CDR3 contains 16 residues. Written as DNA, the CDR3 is TGTGCCAGCAGTTACTCCCCTCTGGCGGCCCGGGAGACCCAGTACTTC. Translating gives CASSYSPLAARETQYF.

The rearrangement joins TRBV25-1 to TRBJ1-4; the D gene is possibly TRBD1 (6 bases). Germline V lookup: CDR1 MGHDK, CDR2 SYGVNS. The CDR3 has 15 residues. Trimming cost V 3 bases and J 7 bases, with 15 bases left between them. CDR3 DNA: TGTGCCAGCAGTGACGGGAACAGGGCCGGTGAAAAACTGTTTTTT. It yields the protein CASSDGNRAGEKLFF.

The CDR3 bases are TGCGCCAGCAGCTTGCTTTTTAGGGACAGGGACCACGAGCAGTACTTC. It encodes CASSLLFRDRDHEQYF. This chain uses TRBV5-1 with TRBJ2-7; 9 nucleotides agree with TRBD1. After removal of 1 base from V and 5 bases from J, the junction contained 10 bases not matched to a gene. Germline V CDR1 and CDR2: SGHRS, YFSETQ. The CDR3 is 16 residues long. The whole variable domain, remainder taken from reference TRBV5-1 and TRBJ2-7, is KAGVTQTPRYLIKTRGQQVTLSCSPISGHRSVSWYQQTPGQGLQFLFEYFSETQRNKGNFPGRFSGRQFSNSRSEMNVSTLELGDSALYLCASSLLFRDRDHEQYFGPGTRLTVT.

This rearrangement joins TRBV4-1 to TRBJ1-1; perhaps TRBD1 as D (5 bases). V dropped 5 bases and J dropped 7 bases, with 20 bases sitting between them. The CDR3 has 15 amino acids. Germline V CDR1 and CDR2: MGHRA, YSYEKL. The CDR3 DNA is TGCGCCAGCAGCGCGATCGTGGGGGGGGTAGGTGAAGCTTTCTTT. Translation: CASSAIVGGVGEAFF.

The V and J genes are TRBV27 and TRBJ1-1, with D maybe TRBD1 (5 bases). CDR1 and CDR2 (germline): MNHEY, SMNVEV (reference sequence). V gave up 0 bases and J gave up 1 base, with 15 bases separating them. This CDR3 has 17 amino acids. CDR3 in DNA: TGTGCCAGCAGTTTATCTTTCCTCAGGGCCCGGAACACTGAAGCTTTCTTT. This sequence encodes CASSLSFLRARNTEAFF.

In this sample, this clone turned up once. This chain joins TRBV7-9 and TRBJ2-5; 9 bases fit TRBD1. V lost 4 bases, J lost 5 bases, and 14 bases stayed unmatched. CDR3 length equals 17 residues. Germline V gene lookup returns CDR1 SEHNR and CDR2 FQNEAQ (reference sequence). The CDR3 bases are TGTGCCAGCAGCTACCAATACCGGACAGGGGAGGACGAGACCCAGTACTTC. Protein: CASSYQYRTGEDETQYF.

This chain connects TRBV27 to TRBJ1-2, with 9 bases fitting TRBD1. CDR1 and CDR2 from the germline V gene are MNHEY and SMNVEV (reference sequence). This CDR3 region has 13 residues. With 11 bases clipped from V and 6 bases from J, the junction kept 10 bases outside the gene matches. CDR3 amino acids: CAVRDREPDGYTF. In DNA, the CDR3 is TGTGCCGTCCGGGACAGGGAGCCGGATGGCTACACCTTC.

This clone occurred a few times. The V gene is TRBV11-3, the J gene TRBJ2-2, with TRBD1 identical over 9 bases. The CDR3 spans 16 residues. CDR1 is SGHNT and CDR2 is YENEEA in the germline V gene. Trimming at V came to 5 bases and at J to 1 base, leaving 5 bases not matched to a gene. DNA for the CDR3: TGTGCCAGCAGCCCCGGACAGGGGAGGAACACCGGGGAGCTGTTTTTT. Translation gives CASSPGQGRNTGELFF.

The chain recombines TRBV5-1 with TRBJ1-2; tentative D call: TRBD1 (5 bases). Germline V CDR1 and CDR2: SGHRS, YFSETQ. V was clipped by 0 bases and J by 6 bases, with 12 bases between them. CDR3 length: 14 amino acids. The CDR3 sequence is CASSLAQAGHGYTF. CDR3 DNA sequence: TGCGCCAGCAGCTTGGCACAGGCTGGTCATGGCTACACCTTC.

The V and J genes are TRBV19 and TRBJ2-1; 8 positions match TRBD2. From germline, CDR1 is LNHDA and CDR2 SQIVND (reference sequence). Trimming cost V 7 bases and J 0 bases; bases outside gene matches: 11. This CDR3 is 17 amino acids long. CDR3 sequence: CASTHFPGTSSYNEQFF. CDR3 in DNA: TGTGCCAGTACCCATTTCCCCGGGACTAGCTCCTACAATGAGCAGTTCTTC.

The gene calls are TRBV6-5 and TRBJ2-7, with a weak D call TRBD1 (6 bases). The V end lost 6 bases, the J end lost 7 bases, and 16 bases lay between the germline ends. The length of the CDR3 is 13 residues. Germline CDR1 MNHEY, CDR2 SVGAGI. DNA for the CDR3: TGTGCCAGCAGCACGTACAGGGTAAGGGAGCAGTACTTC. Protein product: CASSTYRVREQYF.

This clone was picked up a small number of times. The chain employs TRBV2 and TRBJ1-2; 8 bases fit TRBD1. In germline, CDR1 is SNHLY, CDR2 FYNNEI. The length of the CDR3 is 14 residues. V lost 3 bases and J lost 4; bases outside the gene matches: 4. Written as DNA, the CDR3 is TGTGCCAGCAGTGATTTAACAGGGGGCTATGGCTACACCTTC. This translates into CASSDLTGGYGYTF.

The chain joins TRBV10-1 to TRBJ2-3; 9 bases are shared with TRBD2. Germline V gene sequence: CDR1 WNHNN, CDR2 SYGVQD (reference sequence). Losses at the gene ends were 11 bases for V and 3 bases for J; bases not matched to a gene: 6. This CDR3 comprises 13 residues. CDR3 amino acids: CAGSRGGTDTQYF. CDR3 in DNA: TGCGCCGGGTCGCGGGGGGGGACAGATACGCAGTATTTT.

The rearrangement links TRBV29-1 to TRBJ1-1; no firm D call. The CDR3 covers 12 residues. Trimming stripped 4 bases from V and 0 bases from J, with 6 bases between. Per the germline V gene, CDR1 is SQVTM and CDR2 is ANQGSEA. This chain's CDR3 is CSVVRVNTEAFF. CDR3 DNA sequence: TGCAGCGTTGTACGGGTGAACACTGAAGCTTTCTTT. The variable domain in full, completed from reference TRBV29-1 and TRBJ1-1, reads SAVISQKPSRDICQRGTSLTIQCQVDSQVTMMFWYRQQPGQSLTLIATANQGSEATYESGFVIDKFPISRPNLTFSTLTVSNMSPEDSSIYLCSVVRVNTEAFFGQGTRLTVV.

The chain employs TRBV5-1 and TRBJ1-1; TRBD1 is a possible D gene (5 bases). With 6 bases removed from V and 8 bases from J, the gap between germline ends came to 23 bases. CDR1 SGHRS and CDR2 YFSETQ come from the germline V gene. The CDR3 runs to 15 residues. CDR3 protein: CASTLRPGNPIEAFF. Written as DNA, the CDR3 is TGCGCCAGCACCCTTAGGCCAGGGAACCCCATCGAAGCTTTCTTT.

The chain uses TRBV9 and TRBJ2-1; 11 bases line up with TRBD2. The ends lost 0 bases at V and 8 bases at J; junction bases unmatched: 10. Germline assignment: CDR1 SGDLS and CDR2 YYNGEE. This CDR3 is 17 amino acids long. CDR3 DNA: TGTGCCAGCAGCGTAGAGGGTAGCGGGGGGGCCTTCGATGAGCAGTTCTTC. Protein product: CASSVEGSGGAFDEQFF.